Here is one TCR beta chain with its context. Germline V lookup: CDR1 MNHEY, CDR2 SVGAGI. V was trimmed by 6 bases and J by 0 bases, leaving 12 bases between them. CDR3 length equals 14 residues. The source of the sample is a study of blood T cell repertoires in COVID-19. Study context: Specimens from acute and convalescent COVID-19 originated in the United States, Italy and Spain. Nucleic acid was either cDNA or gDNA, and it came from T cells, B-cell-depleted T cells, or PBMCs.

Only in-frame clones appear in the TCRdb table, and some are missing; sequencing was by immunoSEQ multiplex PCR. Altogether 23,000 or so clones are present, roughly 86% being singletons, with the ten largest covering approximately 25%. The sequence derives from a human donor with active COVID-19. The donor label of this sample is uncertain. What was sequenced was peripheral blood. The rearrangement joins TRBV6-5 to TRBJ2-7; D may be TRBD1 (6 bases). DNA for the CDR3: TGTGCCAGCAGCAGCGACAGGTTCTCCTACGAGCAGTACTTC. As protein: CASSSDRFSYEQYF.